This T cell receptor beta chain comes out of a study of T cells after yellow fever vaccination. Regarding the study as a whole: Reappearing after the booster were most of the clones from primary vaccination (roughly 95% CD4, 85% to 90% CD8). Shared CD4/CD8 clonotypes were a small share, likely from convergent recombination.

This CDR3 region has 15 residues. CDR1 LNHDA and CDR2 SQIVND come from the germline V gene (reference sequence). V was trimmed by 8 bases and J by 0 bases, leaving 11 bases between them. TCRdb fed the 5' RACE reads into MiXCR, producing one record per CDR3 protein. Of roughly 96,000 distinct CDR3 sequences listed, under 9% were seen once; the top ten hold roughly 15%. The source material was CD8+ T cells not binding an NS4B(214-222) dextramer, sorted from PBMCs, sampled less than 16 days after the first yellow fever vaccination. The sequence derives from a man between 18 and 35 years old who received the YFV17D yellow fever vaccine. The V gene is TRBV19, the J gene TRBJ2-6, with TRBD1 as a possible D gene (5 bases). CDR3 protein: CASLPRDSGANVLTF. In nucleotides, the CDR3 is TGTGCCAGTCTTCCCAGGGACTCTGGGGCCAACGTCCTGACTTTC.